This T cell receptor (beta chain) came from a study of blood T cell repertoires in COVID-19. Study-wide background: Sites across the United States, Italy and Spain contributed samples from acute and convalescent COVID-19. Sources were T cells, B-cell-depleted T cells, or PBMCs; the material itself was cDNA or gDNA.

How the authors handled the data: For nucleated cells, counts were estimated from reference gene primer amplification. Data came from immunoSEQ multiplex PCR; TCRdb stores just in-frame clones and leaves some out. That table furnishes V, J and clone size, whereas the DNA furnished D and trimming. Of over 45,000 clones listed, 80% to 90% are singletons. The CDR3 has 18 residues. Germline assignment: CDR1 SGHRS and CDR2 YFSETQ. Germline trimming cut 4 bases from V and 7 bases from J; bases unmatched to any gene: 11. The clonotype was recovered from a woman of 80 years or more with acute or convalescent COVID-19. The V gene is TRBV5-1, the J gene TRBJ2-1; 16 bases fit TRBD2. Sequenced: peripheral blood. CDR3 in amino acids: CASSRGTSGGAARNEQFF. The CDR3 DNA reads as TGCGCCAGCAGCCGAGGGACTAGCGGGGGGGCGGCTAGAAATGAGCAGTTCTTC.